This record looks at one T cell receptor (beta chain) sequence and its context. Clones were sequenced by immunoSEQ multiplex PCR, and TCRdb holds only the in-frame ones, with some missing. The sample records around 62,000 clones, more than 65% being singletons. The CDR3 covers 14 residues. CDR1 and CDR2 (germline): LGHNA, YSLEER. V was trimmed by 0 bases and J by 8 bases, leaving 14 bases between them. This entry is derived from a study of OX40 agonist ivuxolimab in advanced cancers. Drawing of blood for sampling happened at baseline, at cycle 4 day 1, and at cycle 7 day 1. The sequence came from an adult with an advanced solid tumor such as melanoma, head and neck, liver or kidney cancer. Here the sequenced sample was CD4+ or CD8+ T cells sorted from blood, taken in a trial of the OX40 agonist ivuxolimab. The rearrangement joins TRBV4-3 to TRBJ2-7; D possibly uses TRBD1 or TRBD2 (6 bases each). The CDR3, as DNA: TGCGCCAGCAGCCAAGATCAACAGGGACTTCAGCAGTACTTC. As protein: CASSQDQQGLQQYF.